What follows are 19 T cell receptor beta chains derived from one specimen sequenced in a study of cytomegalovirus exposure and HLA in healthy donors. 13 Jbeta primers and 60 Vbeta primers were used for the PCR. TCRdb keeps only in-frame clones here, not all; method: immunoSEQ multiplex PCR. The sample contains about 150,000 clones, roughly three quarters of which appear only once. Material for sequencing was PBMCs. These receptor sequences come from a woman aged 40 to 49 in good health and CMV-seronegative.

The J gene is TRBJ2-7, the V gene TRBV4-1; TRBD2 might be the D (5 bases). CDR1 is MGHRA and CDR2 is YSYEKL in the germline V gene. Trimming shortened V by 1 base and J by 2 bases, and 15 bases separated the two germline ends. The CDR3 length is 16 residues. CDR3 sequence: CASSQAWTPAPYEQYF. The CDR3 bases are TGCGCCAGCAGCCAAGCATGGACTCCAGCCCCCTACGAGCAGTACTTC.

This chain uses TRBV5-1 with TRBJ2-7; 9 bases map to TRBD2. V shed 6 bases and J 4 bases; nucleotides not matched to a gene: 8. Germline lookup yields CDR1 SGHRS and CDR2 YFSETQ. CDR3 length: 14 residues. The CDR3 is CASNQAGGSYEQYF. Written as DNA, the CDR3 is TGCGCCAGCAATCAGGCGGGGGGGTCGTACGAGCAGTACTTC.

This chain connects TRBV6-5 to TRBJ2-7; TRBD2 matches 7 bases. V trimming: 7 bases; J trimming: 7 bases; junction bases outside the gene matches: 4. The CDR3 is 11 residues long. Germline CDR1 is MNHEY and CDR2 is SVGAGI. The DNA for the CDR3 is TGTGCCAGCACTCACGGGGGGGAGCAGTACTTC. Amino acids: CASTHGGEQYF.

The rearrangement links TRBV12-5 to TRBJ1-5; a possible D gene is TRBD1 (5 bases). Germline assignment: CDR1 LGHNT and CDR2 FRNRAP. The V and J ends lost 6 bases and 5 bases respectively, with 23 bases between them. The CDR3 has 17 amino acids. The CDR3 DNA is TGTGCTAGTGGCCCGGGACTCTACGAACGGGACTATCAGCCCCAGCATTTT. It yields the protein CASGPGLYERDYQPQHF.

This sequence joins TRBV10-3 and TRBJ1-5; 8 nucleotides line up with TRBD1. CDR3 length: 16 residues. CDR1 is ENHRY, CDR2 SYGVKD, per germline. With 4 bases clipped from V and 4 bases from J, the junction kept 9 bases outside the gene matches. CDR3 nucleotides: TGTGCCATCAGTGCCAAAACAGGGGGGGCAAATCAGCCCCAGCATTTT. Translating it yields CAISAKTGGANQPQHF.

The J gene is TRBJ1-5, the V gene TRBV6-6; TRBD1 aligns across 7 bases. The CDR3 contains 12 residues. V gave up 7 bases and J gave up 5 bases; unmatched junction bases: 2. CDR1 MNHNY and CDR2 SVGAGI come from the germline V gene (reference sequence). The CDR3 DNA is TGTGCCAGCAAGGGGGCGGATCAGCCCCAGCATTTT. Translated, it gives CASKGADQPQHF.

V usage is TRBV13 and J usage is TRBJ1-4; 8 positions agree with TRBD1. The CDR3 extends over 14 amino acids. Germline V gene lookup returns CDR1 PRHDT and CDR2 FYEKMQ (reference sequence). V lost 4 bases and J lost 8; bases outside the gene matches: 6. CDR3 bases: TGTGCCAGCAGCTCCGACAGGGGATTAGAAAAACTGTTTTTT. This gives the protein CASSSDRGLEKLFF. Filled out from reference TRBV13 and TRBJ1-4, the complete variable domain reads AAGVIQSPRHLIKEKRETATLKCYPIPRHDTVYWYQQGPGQDPQFLISFYEKMQSDKGSIPDRFSAQQFSDYHSELNMSSLELGDSALYFCASSSDRGLEKLFFGSGTQLSVL.

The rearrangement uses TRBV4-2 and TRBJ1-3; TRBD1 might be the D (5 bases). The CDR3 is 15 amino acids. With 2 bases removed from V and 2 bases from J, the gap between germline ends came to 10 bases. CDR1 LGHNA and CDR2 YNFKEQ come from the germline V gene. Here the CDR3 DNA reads TGTGCCAGCAGCCAATCAAAAGGGGCTGGAAACACCATATATTTT. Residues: CASSQSKGAGNTIYF.

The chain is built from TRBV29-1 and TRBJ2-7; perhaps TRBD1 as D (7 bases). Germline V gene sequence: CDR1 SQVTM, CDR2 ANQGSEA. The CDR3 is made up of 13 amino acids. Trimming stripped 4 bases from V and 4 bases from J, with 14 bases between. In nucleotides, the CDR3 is TGCAGCGTTGCGGAGGGGGCGGGATACGAGCAGTACTTC. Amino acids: CSVAEGAGYEQYF.

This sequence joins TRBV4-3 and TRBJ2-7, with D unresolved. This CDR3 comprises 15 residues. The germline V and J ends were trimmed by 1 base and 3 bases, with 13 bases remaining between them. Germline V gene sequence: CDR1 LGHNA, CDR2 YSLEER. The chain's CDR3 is CASSQGKATIYEQYF. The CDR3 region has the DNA TGCGCCAGCAGCCAAGGCAAGGCCACTATCTACGAGCAGTACTTC.

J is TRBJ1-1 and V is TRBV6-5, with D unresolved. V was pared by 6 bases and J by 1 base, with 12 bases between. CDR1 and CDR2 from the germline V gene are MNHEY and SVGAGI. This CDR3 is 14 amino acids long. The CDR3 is CASSQTRENTEAFF. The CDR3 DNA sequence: TGTGCCAGCAGCCAGACACGGGAGAACACTGAAGCTTTCTTT.

The CDR3: CASSEEGIYGYTF. The CDR3 coding sequence is TGTGCCAGCAGTGAGGAGGGGATCTATGGCTACACCTTC. The V call is TRBV6-4, the J call TRBJ1-2, with D possibly matching TRBD1 (5 bases). V lost 3 bases and J 4 bases, leaving 9 bases between the germline ends. Germline V gene lookup returns CDR1 MRHNA and CDR2 SNTAGT. The CDR3 is made up of 13 amino acids.

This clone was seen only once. CDR3 protein: CATSLDRTYEQYF. The CDR3 bases are TGTGCCACCAGCCTGGACAGAACCTACGAGCAGTACTTC. The chain uses TRBV15 and TRBJ2-7; TRBD1 might be the D (6 bases). Trimming removed 5 bases from V and 2 bases from J, with 10 bases in between. The CDR3 is 13 amino acids. Germline lookup yields CDR1 LNHNV and CDR2 YYDKDF (reference sequence).

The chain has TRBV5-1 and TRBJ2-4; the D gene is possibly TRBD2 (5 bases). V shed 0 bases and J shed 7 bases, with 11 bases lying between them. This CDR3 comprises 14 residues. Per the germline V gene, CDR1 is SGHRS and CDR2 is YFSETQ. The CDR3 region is CASSLDSGLNIQYF. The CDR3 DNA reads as TGCGCCAGCAGCTTGGATTCGGGGTTGAACATTCAGTACTTC.

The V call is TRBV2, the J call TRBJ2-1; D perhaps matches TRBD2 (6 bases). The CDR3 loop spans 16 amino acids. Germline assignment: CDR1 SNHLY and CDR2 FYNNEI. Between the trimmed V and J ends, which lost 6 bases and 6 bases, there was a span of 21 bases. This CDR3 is CASRALRERGPNEQFF. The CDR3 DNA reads TGTGCCAGCAGAGCCCTCCGGGAGAGGGGCCCCAATGAGCAGTTCTTC.

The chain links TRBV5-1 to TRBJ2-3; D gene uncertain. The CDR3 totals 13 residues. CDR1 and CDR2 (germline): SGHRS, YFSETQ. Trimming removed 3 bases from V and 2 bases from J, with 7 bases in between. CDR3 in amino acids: CASSSINTDTQYF. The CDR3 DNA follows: TGCGCCAGCAGCTCTATAAACACAGATACGCAGTATTTT.

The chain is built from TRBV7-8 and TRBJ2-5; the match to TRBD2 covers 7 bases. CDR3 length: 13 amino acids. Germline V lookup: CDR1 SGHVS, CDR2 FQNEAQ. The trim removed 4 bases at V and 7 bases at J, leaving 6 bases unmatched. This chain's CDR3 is CASSYRLAGTQYF. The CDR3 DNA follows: TGTGCCAGCAGCTACCGACTAGCTGGGACCCAGTACTTC. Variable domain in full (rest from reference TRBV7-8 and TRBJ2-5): GAGVSQSPRYKVAKRGQDVALRCDPISGHVSLFWYQQALGQGPEFLTYFQNEAQLDKSGLPSDRFFAERPEGSVSTLKIQRTQQEDSAVYLCASSYRLAGTQYFGPGTRLLVL.

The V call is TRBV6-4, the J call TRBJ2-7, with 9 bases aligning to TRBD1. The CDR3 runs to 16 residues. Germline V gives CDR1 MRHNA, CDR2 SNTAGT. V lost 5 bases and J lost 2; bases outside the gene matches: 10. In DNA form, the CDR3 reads TGTGCCAGCAGTCAAGAAGGGACAGGGCGCCCCTACGAGCAGTACTTC. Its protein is CASSQEGTGRPYEQYF.

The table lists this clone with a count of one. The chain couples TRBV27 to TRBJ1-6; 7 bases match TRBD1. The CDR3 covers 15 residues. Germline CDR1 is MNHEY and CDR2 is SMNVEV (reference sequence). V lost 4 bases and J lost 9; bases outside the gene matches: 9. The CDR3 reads CASSSETGLGSPLHF. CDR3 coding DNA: TGTGCCAGCAGTTCCGAGACAGGGTTGGGTTCACCCCTCCACTTT.